The clone carrying this TCR beta chain was seen more than once but under ten times. Its specificity is not known. The investigators amplified TCR beta CDR3 regions from RNA transcripts. TCR CDR3 regions were first amplified by RT-PCR with HTBI primers. TCRdb independently ran MiXCR on the multiplex PCR reads; one entry per CDR3 protein. This sample carries about 530,000 distinct CDR3 sequences, roughly 17% of them seen once, and the ten largest clones take approximately 16%. This sample was taken from a study of T cells in Graves' hyperthyroidism and ophthalmopathy. The study, taken as a whole, reports: Most thyroid clonotypes with frequency above 0.001 were detected in blood.

The CDR3 has 14 residues. Germline CDR1 reads DFQATT; CDR2 reads SNEGSKA (reference sequence). Trimming left V 0 bases short and J 4 bases short, with 12 bases between. This TCR was sampled from a woman under 30 with Graves' ophthalmopathy. The chain combines TRBV20-1 with TRBJ1-2; D not certain. The sequencing input was blood. The CDR3 DNA follows: TGCAGTGCTAGAGATGTGGGAGACGCCTATGGCTACACCTTC. Encoded protein: CSARDVGDAYGYTF.